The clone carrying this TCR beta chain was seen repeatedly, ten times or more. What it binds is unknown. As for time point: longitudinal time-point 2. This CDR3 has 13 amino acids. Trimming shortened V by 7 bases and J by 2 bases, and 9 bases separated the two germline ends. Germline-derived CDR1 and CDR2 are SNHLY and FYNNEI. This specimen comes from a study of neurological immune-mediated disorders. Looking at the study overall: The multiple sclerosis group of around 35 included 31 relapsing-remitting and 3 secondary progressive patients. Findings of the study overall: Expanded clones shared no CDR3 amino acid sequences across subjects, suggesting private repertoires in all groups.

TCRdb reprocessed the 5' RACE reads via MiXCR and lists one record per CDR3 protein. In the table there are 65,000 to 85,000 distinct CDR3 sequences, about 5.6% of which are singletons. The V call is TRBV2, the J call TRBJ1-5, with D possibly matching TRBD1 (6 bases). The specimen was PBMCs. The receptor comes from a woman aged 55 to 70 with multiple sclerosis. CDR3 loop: CASKGDGNQPQHF. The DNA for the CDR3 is TGTGCCAGCAAGGGGGACGGCAATCAGCCCCAGCATTTT.